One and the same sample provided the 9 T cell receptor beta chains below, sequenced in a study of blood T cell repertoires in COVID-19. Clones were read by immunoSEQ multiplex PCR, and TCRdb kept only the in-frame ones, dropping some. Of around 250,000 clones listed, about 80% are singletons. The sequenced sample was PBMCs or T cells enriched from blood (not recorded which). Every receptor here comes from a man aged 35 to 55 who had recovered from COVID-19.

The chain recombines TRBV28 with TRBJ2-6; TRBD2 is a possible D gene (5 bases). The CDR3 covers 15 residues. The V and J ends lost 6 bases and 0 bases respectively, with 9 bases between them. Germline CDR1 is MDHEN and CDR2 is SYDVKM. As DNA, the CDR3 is TGTGCCAGCAGCCATCGGGGCTCTGGGGCCAACGTCCTGACTTTC. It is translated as CASSHRGSGANVLTF.

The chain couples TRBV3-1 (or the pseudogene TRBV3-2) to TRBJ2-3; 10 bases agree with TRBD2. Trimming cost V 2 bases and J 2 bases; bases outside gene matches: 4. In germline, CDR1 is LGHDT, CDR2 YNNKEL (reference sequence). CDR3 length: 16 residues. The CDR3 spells CASSQLAGAPTDTQYF. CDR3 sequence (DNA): TGTGCCAGCAGCCAACTAGCGGGGGCTCCCACAGATACGCAGTATTTT.

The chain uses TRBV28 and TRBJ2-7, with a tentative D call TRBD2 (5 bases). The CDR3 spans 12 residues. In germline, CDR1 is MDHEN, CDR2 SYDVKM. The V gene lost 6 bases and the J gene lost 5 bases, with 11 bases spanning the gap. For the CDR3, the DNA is TGTGCCAGCAGACTAGGAGTAAACGAGCAGTACTTC. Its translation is CASRLGVNEQYF. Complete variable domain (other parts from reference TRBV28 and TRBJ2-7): DVKVTQSSRYLVKRTGEKVFLECVQDMDHENMFWYRQDPGLGLRLIYFSYDVKMKEKGDIPEGYSVSREKKERFSLILESASTNQTSMYLCASRLGVNEQYFGPGTRLTVT.

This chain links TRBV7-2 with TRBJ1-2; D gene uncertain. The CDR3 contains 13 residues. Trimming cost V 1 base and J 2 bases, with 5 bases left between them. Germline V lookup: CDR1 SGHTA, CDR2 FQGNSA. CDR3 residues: CASSLVQNYGYTF. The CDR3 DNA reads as TGTGCCAGCAGCTTAGTACAGAACTATGGCTACACCTTC.

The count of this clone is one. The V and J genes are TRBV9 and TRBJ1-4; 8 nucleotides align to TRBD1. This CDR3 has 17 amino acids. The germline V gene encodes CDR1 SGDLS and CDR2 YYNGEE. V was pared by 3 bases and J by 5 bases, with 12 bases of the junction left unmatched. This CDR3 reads CASSEHPWTGRNEKLFF. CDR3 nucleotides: TGTGCCAGCAGCGAGCATCCATGGACAGGGAGGAATGAAAAACTGTTTTTT. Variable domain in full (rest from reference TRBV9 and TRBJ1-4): DSGVTQTPKHLITATGQRVTLRCSPRSGDLSVYWYQQSLDQGLQFLIQYYNGEERAKGNILERFSAQQFPDLHSELNLSSLELGDSALYFCASSEHPWTGRNEKLFFGSGTQLSVL.

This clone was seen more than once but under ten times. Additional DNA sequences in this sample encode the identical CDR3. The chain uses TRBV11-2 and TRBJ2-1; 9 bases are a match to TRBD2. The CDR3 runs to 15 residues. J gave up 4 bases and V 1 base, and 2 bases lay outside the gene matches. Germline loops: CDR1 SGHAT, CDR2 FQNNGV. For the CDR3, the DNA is TGTGCCAGCAGCTTAGGTAGCGGGGGTTACAATGAGCAGTTCTTC. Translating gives CASSLGSGGYNEQFF.

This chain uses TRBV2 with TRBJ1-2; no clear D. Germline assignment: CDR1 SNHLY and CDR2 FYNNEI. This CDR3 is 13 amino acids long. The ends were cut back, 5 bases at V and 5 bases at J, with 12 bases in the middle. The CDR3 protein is CASSKEGWYGYTF. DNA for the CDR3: TGTGCCAGCAGTAAGGAGGGATGGTATGGCTACACCTTC.

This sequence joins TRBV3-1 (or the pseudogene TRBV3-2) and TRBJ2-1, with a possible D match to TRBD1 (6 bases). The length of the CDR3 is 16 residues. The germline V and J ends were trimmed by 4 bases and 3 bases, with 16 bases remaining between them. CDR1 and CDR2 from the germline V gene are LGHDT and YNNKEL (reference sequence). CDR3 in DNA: TGTGCCAGCAGCCCATTACCTAGGGGGTTCTACAATGAGCAGTTCTTC. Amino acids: CASSPLPRGFYNEQFF.

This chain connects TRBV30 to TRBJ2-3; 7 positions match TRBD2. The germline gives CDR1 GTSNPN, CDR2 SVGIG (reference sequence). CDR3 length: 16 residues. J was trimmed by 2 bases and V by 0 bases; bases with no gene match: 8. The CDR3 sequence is CAWSVGASGLTDTQYF. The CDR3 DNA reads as TGTGCCTGGAGTGTTGGGGCTAGCGGACTCACAGATACGCAGTATTTT.